This TCR beta chain is drawn from a study of T cells in narcolepsy. Study findings and constraints: Comparing one patient's CSF and blood CD4+ clonotypes highlighted HCRT- and TRIB2-specific autoreactive clonotypes. Autoreactive clonotypes reportedly recurred in blood of same and different patients, not controls.

Repertoires were generated with immunoSEQ multiplex PCR, while TCRdb's copy carries only in-frame clones and drops some. Here the sample spans just under 1,500 clones, 35% to 45% being singletons. The CDR3 runs to 16 residues. Note on this clone: Its antigen remains unidentified.

The rearrangement joins TRBV7-5 to TRBJ1-1; the DNA was not compared with TRBD1, the D call given in the table. TRBV7-5 is shown as a pseudogene. What was sequenced was cultured CD8+ T cells from cerebrospinal fluid. The source is a human donor with narcolepsy. CDR3 nucleotide sequence: TGTGCCAGCAGCTTCCCCCCGGGACATCCGAACACTGAAGCTTTCTTT. Its protein is CASSFPPGHPNTEAFF.